The 26 T cell receptor beta chains in this list originate from one sample, sequenced in a study of blood T cells in healthy people across ages. Combining a sample-barcoded 5' primer with a J-beta primer mix, a second PCR ran for 7 to 11 cycles. TCRdb re-called the 5' RACE reads with MiXCR, one entry per CDR3 protein. Among approximately 900,000 distinct CDR3 sequences listed, around 48% were seen once. Material: blood. These receptors were obtained from a man aged 25 to 40 in good health.

The chain carries TRBV9 and TRBJ2-1, with unresolved D. V lost 0 bases, J lost 10 bases, and 20 bases lay in between. There are 16 residues in the CDR3. The V gene's germline CDR1 is SGDLS and CDR2 YYNGEE. CDR3 sequence reads: CASSVDISSAVGEQFF. The CDR3 region has the DNA TGTGCCAGCAGCGTAGACATTTCAAGCGCAGTGGGGGAGCAGTTCTTC.

This CDR3 is CASSFQSGTYEQYF. CDR3 nucleotides: TGTGCCAGCAGTTTTCAAAGCGGGACCTACGAGCAGTACTTC. The chain employs TRBV12-3 or TRBV12-4 and TRBJ2-7; TRBD2 matches 7 bases. The CDR3 sequence is 14 residues long. V trimming: 3 bases; J trimming: 2 bases; junction bases outside the gene matches: 4.

This clonotype has ten or more counts. This rearrangement joins TRBV7-9 to TRBJ1-2; the D gene is possibly TRBD1 (5 bases). Per the germline V gene, CDR1 is SEHNR and CDR2 is FQNEAQ (reference sequence). V lost 1 base, J lost 4 bases, and 10 bases lay in between. This CDR3 has 14 residues. The CDR3 sequence is CASSLVSGPYGYTF. The CDR3 DNA is TGTGCCAGCAGCTTAGTATCGGGACCCTATGGCTACACCTTC.

The rearrangement joins TRBV7-2 to TRBJ2-1, with D uncertain. The V gene's germline CDR1 is SGHTA and CDR2 FQGNSA. The V and J ends lost 5 bases and 7 bases respectively, with 15 bases between them. This CDR3 region has 14 residues. Here the CDR3 reads CASSPFLTANEQFF. In DNA, the CDR3 is TGTGCCAGCAGCCCTTTTCTGACGGCGAATGAGCAGTTCTTC.

The genes are TRBV2 and TRBJ1-2, with D hard to call. Germline V gives CDR1 SNHLY, CDR2 FYNNEI. The CDR3 is made up of 15 amino acids. V lost 2 bases, J lost 6 bases, and 16 bases lay in between. CDR3 nucleotides: TGTGCCAGCAGTGAATTCGGGCAGGTCGGAAATGGCTACACCTTC. Its protein product is CASSEFGQVGNGYTF. Full variable domain (rest looked up from reference TRBV2 and TRBJ1-2): EPEVTQTPSHQVTQMGQEVILRCVPISNHLYFYWYRQILGQKVEFLVSFYNNEISEKSEIFDDQFSVERPDGSNFTLKIRSTKLEDSAMYFCASSEFGQVGNGYTFGSGTRLTVV.

This clonotype has just one count. The V call is TRBV20-1, the J call TRBJ1-2; D is possibly TRBD1 (5 bases). V was shortened by 0 bases and J by 8 bases, with 7 bases between the two germline ends. CDR3 size: 11 residues. Germline V CDR1 and CDR2: DFQATT, SNEGSKA (reference sequence). The CDR3 loop is CSARDQGGYTF. CDR3 DNA sequence: TGCAGTGCTAGAGATCAGGGAGGCTACACCTTC.

J is TRBJ1-2 and V is TRBV7-3; D not resolved. Trimming stripped 1 base from V and 8 bases from J, with 20 bases between. This CDR3 contains 16 residues. CDR1 SGHTA and CDR2 FQGTGA come from the germline V gene. CDR3 amino acids: CASSLKTSGRVIGYTF. The CDR3 DNA reads TGTGCCAGCAGCTTAAAAACAAGTGGGCGCGTTATAGGCTACACCTTC.

There are a few counts of this clonotype. The chain joins TRBV12-3 or TRBV12-4 to TRBJ2-5; 7 nucleotides align to TRBD1. The end of the DNA aligns better with TRBJ2-7, so the J call may be wrong. This CDR3 region has 14 residues. CDR3: CASSFPDRYSEQYF. In nucleotides, the CDR3 is TGTGCCAGCAGTTTCCCGGACAGGTATAGCGAGCAGTACTTC.

CDR3 residues: CASILEQTNEKLFF. In nucleotides, the CDR3 is TGTGCCAGCATCCTCGAACAGACTAATGAAAAACTGTTTTTT. The chain combines TRBV6-1 with TRBJ1-4; D remains unclear. With 7 bases removed from V and 2 bases from J, the gap between germline ends came to 11 bases. The CDR3 runs 14 residues. Germline lookup yields CDR1 MNHNS and CDR2 SASEGT.

The J gene is TRBJ2-2, the V gene TRBV9; D ambiguous. CDR1 is SGDLS, CDR2 YYNGEE, per germline. The V end lost 4 bases, the J end lost 6 bases, and 13 bases lay between the germline ends. CDR3 length: 14 residues. The DNA for the CDR3 is TGTGCCAGCAGCCCACTGCTAAGACCCGGGGAGCTGTTTTTT. Translating it yields CASSPLLRPGELFF. The whole variable domain, filled in from reference TRBV9 and TRBJ2-2, reads DSGVTQTPKHLITATGQRVTLRCSPRSGDLSVYWYQQSLDQGLQFLIQYYNGEERAKGNILERFSAQQFPDLHSELNLSSLELGDSALYFCASSPLLRPGELFFGEGSRLTVL.

The chain uses TRBV4-1 and TRBJ2-7, with D uncertain. This CDR3 comprises 15 residues. Germline V gene data show CDR1 as MGHRA and CDR2 as YSYEKL. V was clipped by 2 bases and J by 2 bases, with 13 bases between them. The CDR3 here is CASSQRVTPTYEQYF. As DNA, the CDR3 is TGCGCCAGCAGCCAACGTGTGACGCCGACCTACGAGCAGTACTTC.

This clonotype showed up just a few times. V usage is TRBV4-2 and J usage is TRBJ2-5; TRBD1 might be the D (6 bases). Trimming pared 0 bases from V and 4 bases from J, leaving 12 bases between. CDR1 and CDR2 (germline): LGHNA, YNFKEQ. The CDR3 is made up of 15 amino acids. Written as DNA, the CDR3 is TGTGCCAGCAGCCAAGAAGGAACAGGGAGAGAGACCCAGTACTTC. It codes for CASSQEGTGRETQYF.

For this clonotype: At one of its ends the junction is not consistent with the germline gene, which may arise from a read error. The chain joins TRBV12-3 or TRBV12-4 to TRBJ1-2, with D tentatively TRBD1 (5 bases). The CDR3 is 16 amino acids. This CDR3 is CASSPGDGRANYGYTF. DNA of the CDR3: TGTGCCAGCAGTCCCGGGGACGGGAGAGCTAACTACGGCTACACCTTC.

This clonotype was seen a handful of times. The chain uses TRBV10-3 and TRBJ2-4, with TRBD2 matching over 9 bases. The end of the DNA is better explained by TRBJ2-7, so the J call may be wrong. This CDR3 contains 15 residues. Germline V gene data show CDR1 as ENHRY and CDR2 as SYGVKD. The CDR3 DNA follows: TGTGCCATCAGTGGTCCTAAAGTAGCGGGGGACGAGCAGTACTTC. Its protein is CAISGPKVAGDEQYF.

The chain joins TRBV4-3 to TRBJ1-2; D remains ambiguous. Germline V gene lookup returns CDR1 LGHNA and CDR2 YSLEER. This CDR3 region has 12 residues. With 3 bases removed from V and 2 bases from J, the gap between germline ends came to 4 bases. This chain's CDR3 is CASSHNNYGYTF. CDR3 sequence (DNA): TGCGCCAGCAGCCACAACAACTATGGCTACACCTTC.

The chain is built from TRBV29-1 and TRBJ2-1, with a weak D call TRBD1 (6 bases). Trimming took 7 bases from V and 8 from J, leaving 9 bases between them. Germline V lookup: CDR1 SQVTM, CDR2 ANQGSEA. The CDR3 sequence is 10 residues long. CDR3 region: CSAEGDEQFF. CDR3 bases: TGCAGCGCCGAGGGGGATGAGCAGTTCTTC.

This chain connects TRBV12-3 or TRBV12-4 to TRBJ2-7; either TRBD1 or TRBD2 may fit D (5 bases each). Trimming pared 2 bases from V and 5 bases from J, leaving 16 bases between. The CDR3 length is 15 residues. This CDR3 is CASSLWGIGSHEQYF. CDR3 nucleotide sequence: TGTGCCAGCAGTTTATGGGGGATAGGGTCCCACGAGCAGTACTTC.

The J gene is TRBJ2-7, the V gene TRBV6-5; no reliable D call. The CDR3 spans 17 residues. V lost 0 bases and J lost 0, with 15 bases in between. Germline CDR1 MNHEY, CDR2 SVGAGI. CDR3 residues: CASSYSGWSPASYEQYF. The DNA of the CDR3 is TGTGCCAGCAGTTACTCGGGGTGGTCCCCAGCCTCCTACGAGCAGTACTTC.

This clonotype was seen a few times. This chain uses TRBV29-1 with TRBJ2-3; no firm D call. There are 14 residues in the CDR3. Germline CDR1 is SQVTM and CDR2 is ANQGSEA. V was cut by 4 bases and J by 4 bases, with 15 bases left in between. CDR3: CSVVGRLSADTQYF. The DNA of the CDR3 is TGCAGCGTTGTGGGCAGGTTGAGCGCAGATACGCAGTATTTT.

V gene TRBV7-2 combines with J gene TRBJ2-3, with 14 bases identical to TRBD2. V dropped 5 bases and J dropped 5; count of bases not matched to a gene: 6. Germline V lookup: CDR1 SGHTA, CDR2 FQGNSA. The CDR3 is 16 amino acids. DNA of the CDR3: TGTGCCAGCAGCACGACTAGCGGGGGGGCCAAAGATACGCAGTATTTT. It specifies CASSTTSGGAKDTQYF.

V usage is TRBV25-1 and J usage is TRBJ2-5; TRBD2 matches 7 bases. V was pared by 6 bases and J by 2 bases, with 6 bases of the junction left unmatched. Germline V gene lookup returns CDR1 MGHDK and CDR2 SYGVNS. The CDR3 has 14 residues. This CDR3 is CASRGGVQQETQYF. The DNA of the CDR3 is TGTGCCAGCAGGGGAGGGGTCCAGCAAGAGACCCAGTACTTC.

The table lists this clonotype with a few counts. This chain connects TRBV6-5 to TRBJ1-1; D is undetermined. Per germline, CDR1 MNHEY and CDR2 SVGAGI. Trimming cost V 5 bases and J 1 base, with 5 bases left between them. The CDR3 has 12 amino acids. CDR3 region: CASSQTNTEAFF. The DNA of the CDR3 is TGTGCCAGCAGTCAAACGAACACTGAAGCTTTCTTT.

This rearrangement joins TRBV27 to TRBJ1-1, with D possibly matching TRBD1 (5 bases). CDR1 and CDR2 from the germline V gene are MNHEY and SMNVEV (reference sequence). Trimming removed 0 bases at V and 0 bases at J, with 11 bases between. This CDR3 is 16 amino acids long. DNA of the CDR3: TGTGCCAGCAGTTTATCGCCGGGACGGGTGAACACTGAAGCTTTCTTT. Translation gives CASSLSPGRVNTEAFF.

This clonotype is a singleton in its sample. V gene TRBV12-3 or TRBV12-4 combines with J gene TRBJ2-3, with 8 bases matching TRBD1. The CDR3 length is 14 residues. The V gene end was trimmed by 3 bases and the J gene end by 3 bases; junction bases not matched to a gene: 2. CDR3 bases: TGTGCCAGCAGTTTCAGACAGGGGACAGATACGCAGTATTTT. Translated, it gives CASSFRQGTDTQYF.

The gene calls are TRBV7-2 and TRBJ1-5; a weak D match, TRBD1 (5 bases). Germline V gene data show CDR1 as SGHTA and CDR2 as FQGNSA. The germline V and J ends were trimmed by 10 bases and 5 bases, with 24 bases remaining between them. This CDR3 is 16 amino acids long. The chain's CDR3 is CANSDKKGSGHQPQHF. The CDR3 bases are TGTGCCAACAGTGATAAAAAAGGATCGGGGCATCAGCCCCAGCATTTT.

This chain uses TRBV20-1 with TRBJ2-5; the match to TRBD1 covers 11 bases. Per germline, CDR1 DFQATT and CDR2 SNEGSKA (reference sequence). V was clipped by 0 bases and J by 5 bases; unmatched bases: 5. This CDR3 is 15 amino acids long. CDR3 region: CSARDGQGAQETQYF. The CDR3 bases are TGCAGTGCTAGAGATGGACAGGGGGCCCAGGAGACCCAGTACTTC.